One and the same sample provided the 24 T cell receptor beta chains below, sequenced in a study of blood T cell repertoires in COVID-19 (dated by TCRdb to between 2020 and 2021). The library was produced with the immunoSEQ multiplex PCR assay. In TCRdb, the immuneACCESS table is reduced to in-frame sequences with V and J assigned. These tables do not hold every clone; where another copy was compared, an unresolved V gene accounts for under half, and the others remain unexplained. The sample table shows around 70,000 clones, and approximately 91% are seen once. The ten largest clones capture around 2.6% of the sample. The sequenced material came from peripheral blood. Receptors originate from a man in his forties or fifties with COVID-19, enrolled during active disease.

This chain links TRBV5-4 with TRBJ1-6; 9 bases map to TRBD1. V was pared by 4 bases and J by 7 bases, with 9 bases of the junction left unmatched. Germline assignment: CDR1 SGHNT and CDR2 YYREEE (reference sequence). The CDR3 runs 16 residues. The CDR3: CASSLVGTGINSPLHF. The CDR3 bases are TGTGCCAGCAGCCTCGTCGGGACAGGGATCAATTCACCCCTCCACTTT. Full variable domain (missing parts from reference TRBV5-4 and TRBJ1-6): ETGVTQSPTHLIKTRGQQVTLRCSSQSGHNTVSWYQQALGQGPQFIFQYYREEENGRGNFPPRFSGLQFPNYSSELNVNALELDDSALYLCASSLVGTGINSPLHFGNGTRLTVT.

This clone was found a few times. The chain recombines TRBV19 with TRBJ1-1; D remains ambiguous. CDR1 LNHDA and CDR2 SQIVND come from the germline V gene (reference sequence). This CDR3 has 15 amino acids. The V end lost 2 bases, the J end lost 4 bases, and 14 bases lay between the germline ends. CDR3 sequence reads: CASSISGLGSTEAFF. The CDR3, as DNA: TGTGCCAGTAGTATAAGTGGACTTGGGAGCACTGAAGCTTTCTTT.

This chain uses TRBV30 with TRBJ2-3, with D unclear. V was trimmed by 2 bases and J by 11 bases, leaving 11 bases between them. Germline V lookup: CDR1 GTSNPN, CDR2 SVGIG (reference sequence). This CDR3 comprises 11 residues. CDR3 DNA: TGTGCCTGGAGTAGGCAGGCGAGGCAGTATTTT. It encodes CAWSRQARQYF.

The genes are TRBV15 and TRBJ2-5; D possibly corresponds to TRBD1 (7 bases). V was trimmed by 4 bases and J by 0 bases, leaving 21 bases between them. This CDR3 region has 18 residues. Germline assignment: CDR1 LNHNV and CDR2 YYDKDF (reference sequence). The CDR3 DNA reads TGTGCCACCAGCACAGCCCCCCAGGGGGGAGTTTACCAAGAGACCCAGTACTTC. Its protein product is CATSTAPQGGVYQETQYF.

The rearrangement joins TRBV7-8 to TRBJ2-7; 7 bases are a match to TRBD1. The V and J ends lost 4 bases and 5 bases, in that order; junction bases with no gene match: 8. Germline V gene data show CDR1 as SGHVS and CDR2 as FQNEAQ. The CDR3 length is 14 residues. The CDR3 loop reads CASSSRDSSDEQYF. CDR3 DNA sequence: TGTGCCAGCAGCTCCCGGGACAGTTCCGACGAGCAGTACTTC.

V and J are TRBV7-2 and TRBJ2-7; perhaps TRBD2 as D (5 bases). Trimming pared 5 bases from V and 2 bases from J, leaving 16 bases between. The length of the CDR3 is 15 residues. CDR1 SGHTA and CDR2 FQGNSA come from the germline V gene. The CDR3 sequence: CASSPYPSRAYEQYF. Here the CDR3 DNA reads TGTGCCAGCAGCCCCTACCCCTCGCGGGCCTACGAGCAGTACTTC.

The chain recombines TRBV29-1 with TRBJ2-3, with TRBD2 matching over 8 bases. From germline, CDR1 is SQVTM and CDR2 ANQGSEA. The CDR3 has 15 residues. The V segment lost 4 bases and the J segment 2 bases; nucleotides outside the gene matches: 8. The CDR3 sequence is CSVGGAGGFTDTQYF. The CDR3 DNA reads as TGCAGCGTTGGGGGGGCGGGAGGTTTCACAGATACGCAGTATTTT.

V is TRBV2 and J is TRBJ1-1; D unclear. V lost 7 bases and J 1 base, leaving 7 bases between the germline ends. This CDR3 contains 12 residues. The V gene's germline CDR1 is SNHLY and CDR2 FYNNEI. CDR3 DNA: TGTGCCAGCAACCGAGAGAACACTGAAGCTTTCTTT. The encoded protein is CASNRENTEAFF. Based on the CDR3 plus reference TRBV2 and TRBJ1-1, the full variable domain is EPEVTQTPSHQVTQMGQEVILRCVPISNHLYFYWYRQILGQKVEFLVSFYNNEISEKSEIFDDQFSVERPDGSNFTLKIRSTKLEDSAMYFCASNRENTEAFFGQGTRLTVV.

The CDR3 spells CASSLRDRDYEQYF. The CDR3 nucleotides read TGTGCCAGCAGCTTGCGGGACAGGGACTACGAGCAGTACTTC. The chain joins TRBV5-6 to TRBJ2-7; 9 nucleotides line up with TRBD1. The CDR3 totals 14 residues. The germline V gene has CDR1 SGHDT and CDR2 YYEEEE. Trimming cost V 1 base and J 3 bases; bases outside gene matches: 2.

The genes are TRBV28 and TRBJ1-3, with D perhaps TRBD1 (6 bases). CDR3 length: 15 residues. The V end was cut by 6 bases, the J end by 3 bases, with 15 bases between. Germline CDR1 MDHEN, CDR2 SYDVKM. This chain's CDR3 is CASRRPGVGGNTIYF. CDR3 sequence (DNA): TGTGCCAGCAGACGACCAGGGGTCGGTGGAAACACCATATATTTT. Combining the CDR3 with reference TRBV28 and TRBJ1-3 gives the whole variable domain DVKVTQSSRYLVKRTGEKVFLECVQDMDHENMFWYRQDPGLGLRLIYFSYDVKMKEKGDIPEGYSVSREKKERFSLILESASTNQTSMYLCASRRPGVGGNTIYFGEGSWLTVV.

V usage is TRBV7-3 and J usage is TRBJ2-1; 13 nucleotides align to TRBD2. The germline V gene encodes CDR1 SGHTA and CDR2 FQGTGA. Trimming took 5 bases from V and 6 from J; bases not matched to a gene: 4. The CDR3 runs to 15 residues. The CDR3 DNA sequence: TGTGCCAGCAGCCGGGGACTAGCGGGATTCAATGAGCAGTTCTTC. Its translation is CASSRGLAGFNEQFF. The full variable domain, with the rest looked up from reference TRBV7-3 and TRBJ2-1, is GAGVSQTPSNKVTEKGKYVELRCDPISGHTALYWYRQSLGQGPEFLIYFQGTGAADDSGLPNDRFFAVRPEGSVSTLKIQRTERGDSAVYLCASSRGLAGFNEQFFGPGTRLTVL.

This rearrangement joins TRBV14 to TRBJ2-2, with a weak D call TRBD2 (6 bases). CDR1 is SGHDN and CDR2 is FVKESK in the germline V gene. Trimming stripped 5 bases from V and 4 bases from J, with 11 bases between. This CDR3 contains 14 residues. CDR3 nucleotide sequence: TGTGCCAGCAGCACCGGGACTTCCACCGGGGAGCTGTTTTTT. Translating gives CASSTGTSTGELFF.

The chain links TRBV4-1 to TRBJ2-4; TRBD2 aligns across 10 bases. Unmatched junction bases numbered 6, after V lost 3 bases and J lost 7 bases. This CDR3 is 15 amino acids long. The germline V gene encodes CDR1 MGHRA and CDR2 YSYEKL. CDR3 bases: TGCGCCAGCAGCCAGATTAGCGGGAGGTTGAACATTCAGTACTTC. Translated, it gives CASSQISGRLNIQYF.

V gene TRBV15 combines with J gene TRBJ2-7; D gene uncertain. V was trimmed by 0 bases and J by 5 bases, leaving 14 bases between them. CDR3 length: 15 residues. The V gene's germline CDR1 is LNHNV and CDR2 YYDKDF (reference sequence). CDR3 DNA sequence: TGTGCCACCAGCAGAGATTGGGCCAGTTCCCACGAGCAGTACGTC. Its protein product is CATSRDWASSHEQYV.

DNA of the CDR3: TGTGCCAGCAGCTTAGCTTCGCGGGCAGCTGAAGGGCAGTACTTC. Its translation is CASSLASRAAEGQYF. The V call is TRBV11-2, the J call TRBJ2-7, with D possibly TRBD2 on 5 matching bases. Looked up from germline, CDR1 is SGHAT and CDR2 is FQNNGV. The CDR3 spans 15 residues. Trimming shortened V by 1 base and J by 9 bases, and 19 bases separated the two germline ends.

The chain is built from TRBV5-1 and TRBJ1-3; the match to TRBD1 covers 9 bases. CDR3 length: 15 amino acids. Germline V gene lookup returns CDR1 SGHRS and CDR2 YFSETQ. The V and J ends lost 0 bases and 4 bases, in that order; junction bases with no gene match: 2. The CDR3 region is CASSLDGTGGNTIYF. The CDR3 nucleotides are TGCGCCAGCAGCTTGGATGGGACAGGGGGAAACACCATATATTTT.

The J gene is TRBJ2-7, the V gene TRBV21-1; TRBD2, the table's D call, was not compared with the DNA. TRBV21-1 is an annotated pseudogene. This CDR3 spans 16 amino acids. CDR3 in DNA: TGTGCCAGCAGCAAAGAGGGAGTAGCGGGGGGTTACGAGCAGTACTTC. Amino acids: CASSKEGVAGGYEQYF.

J is TRBJ2-3 and V is TRBV6-1; 9 bases agree with TRBD2. J lost 1 base, V lost 2 bases, and 1 base had no gene match. The germline V gene encodes CDR1 MNHNS and CDR2 SASEGT. The CDR3 contains 15 residues. For the CDR3, the DNA is TGTGCCAGCAGTGAACAGCGGGAGGGCACAGATACGCAGTATTTT. It is translated as CASSEQREGTDTQYF.

This chain uses TRBV12-3 or TRBV12-4 with TRBJ2-1; D is perhaps TRBD1 (6 bases). The CDR3 runs 12 residues. Trimming took off 5 bases at V and 8 bases at J, with 10 bases between the two ends. CDR3 sequence: CASSTGSHEQFF. The CDR3 DNA is TGTGCCAGCAGTACAGGGTCCCATGAGCAGTTCTTC.

This chain connects TRBV14 to TRBJ2-5, with D maybe TRBD1 (6 bases). Germline V gene data show CDR1 as SGHDN and CDR2 as FVKESK. The V end was cut by 2 bases, the J end by 9 bases, with 16 bases between. This CDR3 has 14 residues. CDR3 loop: CASSQTQGSGPQYF. The CDR3 DNA reads TGTGCCAGCAGCCAAACACAGGGATCCGGGCCCCAGTACTTC.

This chain links TRBV30 with TRBJ2-5; a possible D gene is TRBD1 (6 bases). Trimming removed 0 bases at V and 2 bases at J, with 13 bases between. There are 15 residues in the CDR3. From germline, CDR1 is GTSNPN and CDR2 SVGIG (reference sequence). CDR3: CAWSVQAGVQETQYF. The CDR3 DNA is TGTGCCTGGAGTGTACAGGCAGGGGTACAAGAGACCCAGTACTTC.

The chain employs TRBV28 and TRBJ1-2; maybe TRBD1 (6 bases). The CDR3 has 12 amino acids. In germline, CDR1 is MDHEN, CDR2 SYDVKM. V lost 8 bases and J 8 bases, leaving 15 bases between the germline ends. In DNA form, the CDR3 reads TGTGCCAGCGCTGCAGGGGCGGTCGGCTACACCTTC. Its protein product is CASAAGAVGYTF.

The CDR3 here is CASSRGTASNTEAFF. In DNA, the CDR3 is TGCGCCAGCAGCAGAGGGACAGCCTCGAACACTGAAGCTTTCTTT. The rearrangement joins TRBV5-1 to TRBJ1-1; 7 bases match TRBD1. After removal of 4 bases from V and 1 base from J, the junction contained 7 bases not matched to a gene. CDR3 size: 15 residues. The V gene's germline CDR1 is SGHRS and CDR2 YFSETQ. Combining the CDR3 with reference TRBV5-1 and TRBJ1-1 gives the whole variable domain KAGVTQTPRYLIKTRGQQVTLSCSPISGHRSVSWYQQTPGQGLQFLFEYFSETQRNKGNFPGRFSGRQFSNSRSEMNVSTLELGDSALYLCASSRGTASNTEAFFGQGTRLTVV.

The chain carries TRBV9 and TRBJ2-1; a weak D match, TRBD2 (6 bases). Germline-derived CDR1 and CDR2 are SGDLS and YYNGEE. Trimming cost V 1 base and J 3 bases, with 14 bases left between them. The CDR3 is made up of 16 amino acids. CDR3 residues: CASSVSPVGGYNEQFF. CDR3 bases: TGTGCCAGCAGCGTATCCCCAGTGGGAGGCTACAATGAGCAGTTCTTC.